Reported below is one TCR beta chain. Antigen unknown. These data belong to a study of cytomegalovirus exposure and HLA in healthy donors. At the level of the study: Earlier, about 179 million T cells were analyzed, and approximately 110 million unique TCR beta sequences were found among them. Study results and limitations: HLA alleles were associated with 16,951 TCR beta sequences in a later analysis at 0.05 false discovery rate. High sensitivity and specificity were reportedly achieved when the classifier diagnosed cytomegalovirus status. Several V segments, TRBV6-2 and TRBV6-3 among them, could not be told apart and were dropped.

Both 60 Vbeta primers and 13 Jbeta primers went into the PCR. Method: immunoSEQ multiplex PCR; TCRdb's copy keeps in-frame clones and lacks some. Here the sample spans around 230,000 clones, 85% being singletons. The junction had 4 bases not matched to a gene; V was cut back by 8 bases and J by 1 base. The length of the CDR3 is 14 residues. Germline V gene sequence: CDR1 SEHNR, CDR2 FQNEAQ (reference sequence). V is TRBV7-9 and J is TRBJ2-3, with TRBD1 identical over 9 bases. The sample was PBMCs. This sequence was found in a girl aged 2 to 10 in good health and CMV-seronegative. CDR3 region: CASPTGGGTDTQYF. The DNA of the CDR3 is TGTGCCAGCCCCACAGGGGGCGGCACAGATACGCAGTATTTT.